This entry concerns a single TCR beta chain. These data are taken from a study of control samples from healthy donors and cancer patients. V gave up 2 bases and J gave up 4 bases, with 11 bases separating them. This CDR3 region has 15 residues. Germline V gene data show CDR1 as MNHNS and CDR2 as SASEGT. Data came from immunoSEQ multiplex PCR; TCRdb stores just in-frame clones and leaves some out. The table records more than 75,000 clones, about 90% of them present only once. Sequencing was carried out using blood. The receptor's source is a man aged 50-60 years in good health. V is TRBV6-1 and J is TRBJ2-2; perhaps TRBD2 as D (5 bases). The CDR3 sequence is CASSERDSTTGELFF. DNA for the CDR3: TGTGCCAGCAGTGAACGGGATTCCACCACCGGGGAGCTGTTTTTT.